This TCR beta chain originates from a study of control samples from healthy donors and cancer patients. Trimming took off 0 bases at V and 2 bases at J, with 18 bases between the two ends. Per the germline V gene, CDR1 is SGHNT and CDR2 is YYREEE (reference sequence). The CDR3 length is 17 residues. Assay used: immunoSEQ multiplex PCR; TCRdb lists only in-frame clones, some missing. The sample records 150,000 to 200,000 clones, nearly 90% being singletons. Sequencing was done on a sample of blood. This sequence originates from a woman aged 45-60 years in good health. V usage is TRBV5-4 and J usage is TRBJ2-7, with D possibly being TRBD2 (5 bases). DNA of the CDR3: TGTGCCAGCAGCTTGGGAGAAGGCCTGCGGGCCACCTACGAGCAGTACTTC. Protein sequence: CASSLGEGLRATYEQYF. Drawing the rest from reference TRBV5-4 and TRBJ2-7, the complete variable domain is ETGVTQSPTHLIKTRGQQVTLRCSSQSGHNTVSWYQQALGQGPQFIFQYYREEENGRGNFPPRFSGLQFPNYSSELNVNALELDDSALYLCASSLGEGLRATYEQYFGPGTRLTVT.